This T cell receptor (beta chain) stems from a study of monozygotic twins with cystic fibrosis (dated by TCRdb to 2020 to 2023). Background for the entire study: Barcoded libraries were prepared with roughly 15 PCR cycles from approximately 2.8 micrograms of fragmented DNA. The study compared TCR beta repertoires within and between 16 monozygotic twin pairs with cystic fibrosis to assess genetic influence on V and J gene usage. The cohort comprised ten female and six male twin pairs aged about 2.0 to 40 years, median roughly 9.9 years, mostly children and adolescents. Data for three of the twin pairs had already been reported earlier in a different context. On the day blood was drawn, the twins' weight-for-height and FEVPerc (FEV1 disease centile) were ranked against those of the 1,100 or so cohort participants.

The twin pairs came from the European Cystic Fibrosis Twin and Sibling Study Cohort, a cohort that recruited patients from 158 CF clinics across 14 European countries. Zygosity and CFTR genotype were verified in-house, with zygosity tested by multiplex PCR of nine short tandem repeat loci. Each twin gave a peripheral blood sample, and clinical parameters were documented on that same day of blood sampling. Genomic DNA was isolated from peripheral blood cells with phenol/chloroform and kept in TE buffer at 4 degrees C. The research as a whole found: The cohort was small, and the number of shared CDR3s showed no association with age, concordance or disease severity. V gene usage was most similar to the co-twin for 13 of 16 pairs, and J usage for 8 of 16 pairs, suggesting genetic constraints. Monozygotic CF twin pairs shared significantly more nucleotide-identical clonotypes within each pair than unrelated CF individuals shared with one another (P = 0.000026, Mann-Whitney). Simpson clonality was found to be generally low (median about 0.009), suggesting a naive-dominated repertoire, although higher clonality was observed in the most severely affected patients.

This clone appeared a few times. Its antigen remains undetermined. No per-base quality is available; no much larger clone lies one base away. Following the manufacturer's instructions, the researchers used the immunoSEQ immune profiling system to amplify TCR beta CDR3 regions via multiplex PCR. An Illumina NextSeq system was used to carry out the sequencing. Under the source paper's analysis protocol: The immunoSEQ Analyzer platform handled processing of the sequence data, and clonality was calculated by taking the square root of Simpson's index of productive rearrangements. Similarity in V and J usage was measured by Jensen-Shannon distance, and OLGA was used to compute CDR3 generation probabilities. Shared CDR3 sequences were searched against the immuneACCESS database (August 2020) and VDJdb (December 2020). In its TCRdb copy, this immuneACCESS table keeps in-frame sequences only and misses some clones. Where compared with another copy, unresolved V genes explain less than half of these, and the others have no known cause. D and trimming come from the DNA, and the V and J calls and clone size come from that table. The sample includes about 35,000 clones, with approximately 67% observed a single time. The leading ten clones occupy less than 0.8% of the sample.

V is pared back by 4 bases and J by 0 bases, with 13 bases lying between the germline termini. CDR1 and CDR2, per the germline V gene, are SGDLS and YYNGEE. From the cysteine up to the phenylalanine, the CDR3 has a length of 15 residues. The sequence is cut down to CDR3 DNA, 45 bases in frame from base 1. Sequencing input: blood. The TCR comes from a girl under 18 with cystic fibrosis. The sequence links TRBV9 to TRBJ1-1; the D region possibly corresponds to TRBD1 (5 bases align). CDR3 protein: CASSPRETLNTEAFF. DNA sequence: TGTGCCAGCAGCCCCAGGGAGACCTTGAACACTGAAGCTTTCTTT.